These T cell receptor beta chains were read from a single sample in a study of beta chain features in type 1 diabetes. This table comes from immunoSEQ multiplex PCR, and its TCRdb copy is limited to in-frame clones, with some not included. This table holds around 320,000 clones, 12% to 15% found once. Sample: central memory CD4+ T cells from blood. These receptors were collected from a man aged 25 to 40 in good health. The CDR3 runs from the conserved cysteine through the conserved F or W. Fields, in order: V gene, D gene, J gene, clone size, CDR3 DNA, CDR3 protein. A D gene is named only where the DNA matches it firmly. The listing skips clone size in some rows; elsewhere it reads once, few, many or a size class.

V gene: TRBV7-7; D gene: .; J gene: TRBJ2-2; clone size: few; CDR3 DNA: TGTGCCAGCAGCTTAGCGGCATTGAACACCGGGGAGCTGTTTTTT; CDR3 protein: CASSLAALNTGELFF
V gene: TRBV13; D gene: TRBD1; J gene: TRBJ1-1; clone size: few; CDR3 DNA: TGTGCCAGCAGGCCGGGACAGGGAGGAACGGCTTTCTTT; CDR3 protein: CASRPGQGGTAFF
V gene: TRBV10-2; D gene: .; J gene: TRBJ2-1; clone size: many; CDR3 DNA: TGCGCCAGCAGTGTGAGGAATGAGCAGTTCTTC; CDR3 protein: CASSVRNEQFF
V gene: TRBV28; D gene: .; J gene: TRBJ2-2; clone size: many; CDR3 DNA: TGTGCCAGCAGCACCCCCACCGGGGAGCTGTTTTTT; CDR3 protein: CASSTPTGELFF
V gene: TRBV12-5; D gene: .; J gene: TRBJ2-3; clone size: .; CDR3 DNA: TGTGCTAGTGGTTTGGTACAGAGCACAGATACGCAGTATTTT; CDR3 protein: CASGLVQSTDTQYF
V gene: TRBV19; D gene: TRBD1; J gene: TRBJ1-2; clone size: few; CDR3 DNA: TGTGCCAGTAGTCCCGGACAGGGTGATGGCTACACCTTC; CDR3 protein: CASSPGQGDGYTF
V gene: TRBV7-7; D gene: .; J gene: TRBJ2-2; clone size: many; CDR3 DNA: TGTGCCAGCAGCTTAGGAATCGGCGGGGAGCTGTTTTTT; CDR3 protein: CASSLGIGGELFF
V gene: TRBV18; D gene: TRBD1; J gene: TRBJ1-1; clone size: many; CDR3 DNA: TGTGCCAGCTCACCACCTTCCGGACAGGGTTACACTGAAGCTTTCTTT; CDR3 protein: CASSPPSGQGYTEAFF
V gene: TRBV9; D gene: .; J gene: TRBJ1-1; clone size: .; CDR3 DNA: TGTGCCAGCAGCGTAGACGCCAGACAGACAGCTTTCTTT; CDR3 protein: CASSVDARQTAFF
V gene: TRBV6-6; D gene: .; J gene: TRBJ2-6; clone size: few; CDR3 DNA: TGTGCCAGCAGTGGGGCCAACGTCCTGACTTTC; CDR3 protein: CASSGANVLTF
V gene: TRBV7-9; D gene: .; J gene: TRBJ2-3; clone size: .; CDR3 DNA: TGTGCCAGCAGCCTAAGGTTAACAGATACGCAGTATTTT; CDR3 protein: CASSLRLTDTQYF
V gene: TRBV19; D gene: TRBD1; J gene: TRBJ1-5; clone size: .; CDR3 DNA: TGTGCCAGTAGTACTATAGACAGGGGGTTCGGTCAGCCCCAGCATTTT; CDR3 protein: CASSTIDRGFGQPQHF
V gene: TRBV11-2; D gene: .; J gene: TRBJ2-2; clone size: .; CDR3 DNA: TGTGCCAGCAGCCCTCGGGCACCCACCGGGGAGCTGTTTTTT; CDR3 protein: CASSPRAPTGELFF